A selection of T cell receptor beta chains follows, all from one sample in a study of PD-1 blockade in classical Hodgkin lymphoma. Using immunoSEQ multiplex PCR, the repertoire was profiled, and TCRdb retains in-frame clones only, with some absent. The sample contains about 13,000 clones, 65% to 85% of which appear only once. The material sequenced was peripheral blood mononuclear cells (PBMCs), taken before the fourth cycle of nivolumab. The source of these receptors is a human donor with classical Hodgkin lymphoma. CDR3s include the opening cysteine and the closing phenylalanine or tryptophan. The D gene is left open where the match is weak. Only part of the rows carry a size: once, few, many, or a class if the clone is expanded.

>-|TRBV11-1|once|TRBJ1-1
TGTGCCAGCAGCCCCTCGACGGGGTACACTGAAGCTTTCTTT
CASSPSTGYTEAFF
>TRBD1|TRBV19|-|TRBJ1-6
TGTGCCACGGGGGGACAGGGCTCCTCACCCCTCCACTTT
CATGGQGSSPLHF
>TRBD2|TRBV9|-|TRBJ2-1
TGTGCCAGCAGCGTAGGGGTCCTAGCGGGGATGTACAATGAGCAGTTCTTC
CASSVGVLAGMYNEQFF
>-|TRBV5-6|-|TRBJ1-5
TGTGCCAGCAGCCCCTCGAGGGGGTCCCACAATCAGCCCCAGCATTTT
CASSPSRGSHNQPQHF
>-|TRBV27|-|TRBJ2-1
TGTGCCAGCAGCCGTTACAATGAGCAGTTCTTC
CASSRYNEQFF
>-|TRBV6-5|-|TRBJ1-1
TGTGCCAGCAGTTACGGACAGAGGAACACTGAAGCTTTCTTT
CASSYGQRNTEAFF
>-|TRBV25-1|-|TRBJ1-2
TGTGCCAGCACCAGGGATAACTATGGCTACACCTTC
CASTRDNYGYTF
>-|TRBV6-1|-|TRBJ1-5
TGTGCCAGCCTACGGAGGGGGGCTCATCAGCCCCAGCATTTT
CASLRRGAHQPQHF
>TRBD2|TRBV9|-|TRBJ2-3
TGTGCCAGCAGCGTAGAAACTGCGGGGGGACCCACAGATACGCAGTATTTT
CASSVETAGGPTDTQYF
>-|TRBV1|-|TRBJ2-3
TGCACCAGCAGCCAAGCGAAGGTGGTCACAGATACGCAGTATTTT
CTSSQAKVVTDTQYF
>-|TRBV7-2|-|TRBJ2-5
TGTGCCAGCAGCTTAGGCAGACAAGAGACCCAGTACTTC
CASSLGRQETQYF
>-|TRBV12-5|-|TRBJ1-3
TGTGCTAGTGGTTTGAACCCCAGGTGGGGTGTAGAAAACACCATATATTTT
CASGLNPRWGVENTIYF
>-|TRBV4-2|-|TRBJ2-2
TGTGCCAGCAGCCAAGATCGTGACGCCGAAAGGTCCGGGGAGCTGTTTTTT
CASSQDRDAERSGELFF
>TRBD2|TRBV28|-|TRBJ2-5
TGTGCCAGCAGTTTATGGGGGCTAGCGGGGGTTCAAGAGACCCAGTACTTC
CASSLWGLAGVQETQYF
>TRBD1|TRBV6-4|few|TRBJ1-5
TGTGCCAGCAGCGAACCAAGCCAGGGACAGGGGTTTTCGCCCCAGCATTTT
CASSEPSQGQGFSPQHF
>TRBD1|TRBV7-2|-|TRBJ2-1
TGTGCCAGCAGCGCCGCCACAGGGGTATACAATGAGCAGTTCTTC
CASSAATGVYNEQFF
>TRBD1|TRBV7-2|-|TRBJ2-7
TGTGCCAGCAGCCGGACAGGGACGTCTCACGAGCAGTACTTC
CASSRTGTSHEQYF
>TRBD1|TRBV30|-|TRBJ1-4
TGTGCCTGGAGTAAAATAGACAGGGTTATTGAAAAACTGTTTTTT
CAWSKIDRVIEKLFF
>-|TRBV6-1|-|TRBJ1-5
TGTGCCAGCACCCCTCCAGGCAGGGGCAATCAGCCCCAGCATTTT
CASTPPGRGNQPQHF
>-|TRBV7-3|-|TRBJ1-6
TGTGCCAGCAGCGAAAGGTCGGGGTCTGATTCACCCCTCCACTTT
CASSERSGSDSPLHF
>-|TRBV6-1|-|TRBJ1-2
TGTGCCAGCAGTGATAGGGTGAGGAGCGGCTACACCTTC
CASSDRVRSGYTF
>-|TRBV19|-|TRBJ2-1
TGTGCCAGTACCATAATGGCGGGGGCGCCGGGAAGGGAGCAGTTCTTC
CASTIMAGAPGREQFF
>-|TRBV7-7|-|TRBJ2-3
TGTGCCAGCAGCCAACAGGGTAATTTTACAGATACGCAGTATTTT
CASSQQGNFTDTQYF
>TRBD1|TRBV7-2|few|TRBJ1-3
TGTGCCAGCAGCTTAGGGGGACAGGGGATCTCTGGAAACACCATATATTTT
CASSLGGQGISGNTIYF
>-|TRBV10-2|-|TRBJ1-2
TGCGCCAGCAGTGAGTCGGCGGAGGGCTATGGCTACACCTTC
CASSESAEGYGYTF
>TRBD2|TRBV6-5|-|TRBJ2-3
TGTGCCAGCGGGCGGACTAGCGGGGATACGCAGTATTTT
CASGRTSGDTQYF
>TRBD1|TRBV28|-|TRBJ2-7
TGTGCCAGCAGTTACCCGGGACAGGGTCTAGACGGCGAGCAGTACTTC
CASSYPGQGLDGEQYF
>-|TRBV5-1|-|TRBJ1-3
TGCGCCAGCAGCTTGGAAGCGACTGGAAACACCATATATTTT
CASSLEATGNTIYF
>-|TRBV25-1|-|TRBJ2-2
TGTGCCAGCAGTGAATTGGGGGGTAGGAACACCGGGGAGCTGTTTTTT
CASSELGGRNTGELFF
>-|TRBV6-1|-|TRBJ2-5
TGTGCCAAATTAACGGAGACCCAGTACTTC
CAKLTETQYF
>-|TRBV5-1|-|TRBJ2-5
TGCGCCAGCAGCTTGGGGTTTAGGGAGACCCAGTACTTC
CASSLGFRETQYF
>TRBD2|TRBV6-5|-|TRBJ2-7
TGTGCCAGCAAAGCGGGGGGCGCCGTCGAGCAGTACTTC
CASKAGGAVEQYF
>-|TRBV27|few|TRBJ1-2
TGTGCCAGCAGTTTTGGCAGACCTCTCAACTATGGCTACACCTTC
CASSFGRPLNYGYTF
>-|TRBV6-4|-|TRBJ2-2
TGTGCCAGCAGTGACAGGGACACCGGGGAGCTGTTTTTT
CASSDRDTGELFF
>TRBD2|TRBV7-2|-|TRBJ2-2
TGTGCCAGCAGCTTGGGACTAGCGAAGGCCGGGGAGCTGTTTTTT
CASSLGLAKAGELFF
>-|TRBV6-6|-|TRBJ1-1
TGTGCCAGCAGTTACTCGACAGACTATAACACTGAAGCTTTCTTT
CASSYSTDYNTEAFF
>TRBD1|TRBV4-3|-|TRBJ1-2
TGCGCCAGCAGCCAAGAAGGTGGGAGTTGGACAGGTTATGGCTACACCTTC
CASSQEGGSWTGYGYTF
>TRBD2|TRBV7-2|-|TRBJ2-1
TGTGCCAGCAGCCATAGCGGGGGAAGCTCCTACAATGAGCAGTTCTTC
CASSHSGGSSYNEQFF
>TRBD2|TRBV2|-|TRBJ2-5
TGTGCCAGCGGCGGGAGGGGATTGGAGACCCAGTACTTC
CASGGRGLETQYF
>TRBD1|TRBV7-9|-|TRBJ1-2
TGTGCCAGCAGAACCTGGGGGACAGGGGCGGAGCCGCGAATCCATGGCTACACCTTC
CASRTWGTGAEPRIHGYTF
>TRBD2|TRBV4-3|few|TRBJ2-3
TGCGCCAGCAGCCTTGAGACTAGCGGGGTGACAGATACGCAGTATTTT
CASSLETSGVTDTQYF
>-|TRBV15|-|TRBJ2-1
TGTGCCACCGGAGAGGGACTGAACTCCTACAATGAGCAGTTCTTC
CATGEGLNSYNEQFF
>-|TRBV15|-|TRBJ2-7
TGTGCCACCCGGAGTCTGAGGGACTACGAGCAGTACTTC
CATRSLRDYEQYF
>TRBD1|TRBV7-2|-|TRBJ2-1
TGTGCCAGCAGCCGCCAGGGACAGGCGCTCAATGAGCAGTTCTTC
CASSRQGQALNEQFF
>-|TRBV20-1|-|TRBJ2-7
TGCAGTGCTAGACCACAGTCGGAGCAGTACTTC
CSARPQSEQYF
>-|TRBV19|-|TRBJ2-1
TGTGCCAGTAGTAAAGCTGGAGGGAGCTACAATGAGCAGTTCTTC
CASSKAGGSYNEQFF
>-|TRBV25-1|-|TRBJ2-2
TGTGCCAGCAGTGAATTCGGGGCAGGGACCGGGGAGCTGTTTTTT
CASSEFGAGTGELFF
>TRBD2|TRBV7-2|-|TRBJ2-3
TGTGCCAGCAGCCCCCAACTAGCGGGGAGAACAGATACGCAGTATTTT
CASSPQLAGRTDTQYF
>-|TRBV6-1|-|TRBJ1-2
TGTGCCAGCAGTGACAGGCGGGCGATAAGGAGGGAACCTAACTATGGCTACACCTTC
CASSDRRAIRREPNYGYTF
>TRBD2|TRBV11-2|-|TRBJ2-5
TGTGCCAGCAGCTCCGCCTCGACTAGCGGGGGGCTCGAGGAGACCCAGTACTTC
CASSSASTSGGLEETQYF
>TRBD1|TRBV6-4|-|TRBJ2-3
TGTGCCAGCAGTGGCGAGACAGGGTCAGATACGCAGTATTTT
CASSGETGSDTQYF
>-|TRBV7-8|-|TRBJ1-4
TGTGCCAGCAGCTACGTAGGTTATAAGGGTGAAAAACTGTTTTTT
CASSYVGYKGEKLFF
>-|TRBV29-1|few|TRBJ1-1
TGCAGCGTTGAAGATCTAGGGACGGCGAACACTGAAGCTTTCTTT
CSVEDLGTANTEAFF
>TRBD1|TRBV7-2|-|TRBJ2-7
TGTGCCAGCAGCTCACAGGGGAGCTCCTACGAGCAGTACTTC
CASSSQGSSYEQYF
>TRBD2|TRBV7-2|few|TRBJ2-3
TGTGCCAGCAGCTTATTCCCTAGCGGGGGCACAGATACGCAGTATTTT
CASSLFPSGGTDTQYF
>-|TRBV7-9|-|TRBJ2-1
TGTGCCAGCAGCTTAAAGTCGAACACCTACAATGAGCAGTTCTTC
CASSLKSNTYNEQFF
>TRBD1|TRBV19|-|TRBJ1-1
TGTGCCAGTCGAGACAGGGCAACTGAAGCTTTCTTT
CASRDRATEAFF
>-|TRBV28|-|TRBJ1-2
TGTGCCAGCAGCCCACGGGTGTATGGCTACACCTTC
CASSPRVYGYTF
>TRBD1|TRBV6-5|-|TRBJ1-5
TGTGCCAGCAGACTAACAGGGGGAAGCAATCAGCCCCAGCATTTT
CASRLTGGSNQPQHF